A single count supports the clone carrying this TCR beta chain. Its specificity is unknown. The CDR3 totals 16 residues. CDR1 is MNHEY, CDR2 SVGAGI, per germline. The ends were cut back, 4 bases at V and 5 bases at J, with 15 bases in the middle. Sequencing used cDNA as its template, made by extracting RNA and reverse transcribing it. This table comes from immunoSEQ multiplex PCR, and its TCRdb copy is limited to in-frame clones, with some not included. The data hold 65,000 to 100,000 clones, with just over 50% observed a single time. This record belongs to a study of CD8+ T cells in alopecia areata. General study points: It was less clear whether patients shared TCRs than it was in mice, possibly because of HLA.

The sequence came from a human donor with alopecia areata. Sequencing was done on a sample of NKG2D-high CD8+ T cells sorted from blood. V gene TRBV6-5 combines with J gene TRBJ1-6; D not certain. Here the CDR3 DNA reads TGTGCCAGCAGTTCCAGTGGGCAGGCGGATAATTCACCCCTCCACTTT. Its translation is CASSSSGQADNSPLHF.